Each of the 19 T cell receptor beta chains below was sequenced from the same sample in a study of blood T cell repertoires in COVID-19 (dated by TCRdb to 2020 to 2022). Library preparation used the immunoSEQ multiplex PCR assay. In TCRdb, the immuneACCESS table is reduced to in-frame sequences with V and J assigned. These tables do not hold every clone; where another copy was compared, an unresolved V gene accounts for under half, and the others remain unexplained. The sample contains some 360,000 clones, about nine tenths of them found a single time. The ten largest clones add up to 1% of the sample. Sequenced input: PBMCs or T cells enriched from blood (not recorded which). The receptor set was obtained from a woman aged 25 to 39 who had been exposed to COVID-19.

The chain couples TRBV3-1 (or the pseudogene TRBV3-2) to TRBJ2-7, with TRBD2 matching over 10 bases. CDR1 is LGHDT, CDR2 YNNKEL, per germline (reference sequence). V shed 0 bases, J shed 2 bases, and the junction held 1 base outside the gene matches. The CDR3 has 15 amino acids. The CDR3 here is CASSQDTSGAYEQYF. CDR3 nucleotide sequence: TGTGCCAGCAGCCAAGATACTAGCGGGGCCTACGAGCAGTACTTC.

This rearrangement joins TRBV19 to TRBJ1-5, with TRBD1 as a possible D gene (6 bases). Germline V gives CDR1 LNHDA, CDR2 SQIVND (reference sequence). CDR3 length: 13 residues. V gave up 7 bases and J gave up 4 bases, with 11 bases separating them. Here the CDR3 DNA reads TGTGCCAGTACTCCCAGGGGAAATCAGCCCCAGCATTTT. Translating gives CASTPRGNQPQHF. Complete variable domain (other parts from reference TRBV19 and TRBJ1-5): DGGITQSPKYLFRKEGQNVTLSCEQNLNHDAMYWYRQDPGQGLRLIYYSQIVNDFQKGDIAEGYSVSREKKESFPLTVTSAQKNPTAFYLCASTPRGNQPQHFGDGTRLSIL.

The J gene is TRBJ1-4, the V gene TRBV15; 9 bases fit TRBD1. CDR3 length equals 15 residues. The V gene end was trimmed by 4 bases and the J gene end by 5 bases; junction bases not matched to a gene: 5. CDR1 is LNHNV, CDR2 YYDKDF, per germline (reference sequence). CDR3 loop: CATSTGTGLNEKLFF. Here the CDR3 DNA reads TGTGCCACCAGCACCGGGACAGGGTTAAATGAAAAACTGTTTTTT.

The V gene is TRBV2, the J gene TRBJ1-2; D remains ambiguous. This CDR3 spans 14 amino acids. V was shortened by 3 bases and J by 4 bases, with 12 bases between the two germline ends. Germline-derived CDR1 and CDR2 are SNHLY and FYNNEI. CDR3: CASSEPGGSYGYTF. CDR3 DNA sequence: TGTGCCAGCAGTGAGCCTGGAGGGAGCTATGGCTACACCTTC.

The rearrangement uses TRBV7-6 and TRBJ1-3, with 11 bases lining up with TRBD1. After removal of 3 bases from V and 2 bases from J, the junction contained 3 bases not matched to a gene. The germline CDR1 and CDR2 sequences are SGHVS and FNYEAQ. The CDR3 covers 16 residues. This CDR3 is CASSFGDRGAGNTIYF. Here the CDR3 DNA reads TGTGCCAGCAGCTTCGGGGACAGGGGGGCTGGAAACACCATATATTTT.

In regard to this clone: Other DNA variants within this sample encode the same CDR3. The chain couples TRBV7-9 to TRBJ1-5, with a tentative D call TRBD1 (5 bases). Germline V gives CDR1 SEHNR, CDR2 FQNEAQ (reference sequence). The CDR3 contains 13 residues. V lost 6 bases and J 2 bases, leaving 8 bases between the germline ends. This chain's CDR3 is CASSLTGNQPQHF. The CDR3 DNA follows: TGTGCCAGCAGTTTGACAGGCAATCAGCCCCAGCATTTT.

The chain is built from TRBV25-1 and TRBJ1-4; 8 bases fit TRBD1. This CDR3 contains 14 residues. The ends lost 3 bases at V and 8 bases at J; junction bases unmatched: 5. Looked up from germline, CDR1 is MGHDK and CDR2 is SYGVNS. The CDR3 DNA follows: TGTGCCAGCAGTGAGGGGACAGGCCCCGAAAAACTGTTTTTT. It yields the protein CASSEGTGPEKLFF.

DNA of the CDR3: TGTGCCTCGACCGGGACTGTAGACTACGAGCAGTACTTC. Translating gives CASTGTVDYEQYF. This chain uses TRBV7-8 with TRBJ2-7; possible D gene TRBD2, 6 bases. Trimming cost V 11 bases and J 3 bases, with 17 bases left between them. The length of the CDR3 is 13 residues. Germline values: CDR1 SGHVS, CDR2 FQNEAQ.

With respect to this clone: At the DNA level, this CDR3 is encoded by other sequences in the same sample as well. The CDR3 is CASSVGLAGLETQYF. As DNA, the CDR3 is TGTGCCAGCAGCGTCGGACTAGCGGGTTTGGAGACCCAGTACTTC. The chain uses TRBV9 and TRBJ2-5, with 11 nucleotides matching TRBD2. V was pared by 2 bases and J by 5 bases, with 5 bases of the junction left unmatched. CDR1 and CDR2 from the germline V gene are SGDLS and YYNGEE. The CDR3 is made up of 15 amino acids.

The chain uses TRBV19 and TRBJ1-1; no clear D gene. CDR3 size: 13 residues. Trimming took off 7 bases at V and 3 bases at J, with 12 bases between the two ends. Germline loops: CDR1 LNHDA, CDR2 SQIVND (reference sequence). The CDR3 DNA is TGTGCCAGTAAGCCGCCGGCGGACACTGAAGCTTTCTTT. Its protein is CASKPPADTEAFF.

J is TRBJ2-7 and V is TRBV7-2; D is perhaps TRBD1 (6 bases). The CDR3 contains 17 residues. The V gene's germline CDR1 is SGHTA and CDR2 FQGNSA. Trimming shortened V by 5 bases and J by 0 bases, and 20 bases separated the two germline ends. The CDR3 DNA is TGTGCCAGCAGCCGCCCCGGGATCCGGGACAACTCCTACGAGCAGTACTTC. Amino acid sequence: CASSRPGIRDNSYEQYF.

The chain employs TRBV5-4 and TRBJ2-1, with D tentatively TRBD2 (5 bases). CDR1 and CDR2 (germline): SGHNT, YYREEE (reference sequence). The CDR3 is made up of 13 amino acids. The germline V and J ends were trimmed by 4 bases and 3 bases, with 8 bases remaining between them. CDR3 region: CASSPDFYNEQFF. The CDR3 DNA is TGTGCCAGCAGCCCGGACTTCTACAATGAGCAGTTCTTC.

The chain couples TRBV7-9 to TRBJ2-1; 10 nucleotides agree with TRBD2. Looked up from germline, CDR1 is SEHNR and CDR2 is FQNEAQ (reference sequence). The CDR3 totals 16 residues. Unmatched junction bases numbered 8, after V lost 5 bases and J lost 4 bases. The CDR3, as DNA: TGTGCCAGCAGCGATTCCGGGACTAGCGCTTACAATGAGCAGTTCTTC. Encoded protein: CASSDSGTSAYNEQFF.

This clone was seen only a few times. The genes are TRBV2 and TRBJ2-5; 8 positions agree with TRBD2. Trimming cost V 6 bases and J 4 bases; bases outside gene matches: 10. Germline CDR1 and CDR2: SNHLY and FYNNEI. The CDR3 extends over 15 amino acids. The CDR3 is CASRPSGSGVETQYF. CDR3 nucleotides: TGTGCCAGCAGGCCGAGCGGGAGTGGGGTAGAGACCCAGTACTTC.

CDR3 nucleotide sequence: TGCGCCAGCAGCCGGGAGGGACAGGGAACGGGGTCACCCCTCCACTTT. It encodes CASSREGQGTGSPLHF. The chain joins TRBV5-1 to TRBJ1-6; TRBD1 matches at 9 bases. The germline V gene encodes CDR1 SGHRS and CDR2 YFSETQ. This CDR3 is 16 amino acids long. After removal of 4 bases from V and 10 bases from J, the junction contained 12 bases not matched to a gene.

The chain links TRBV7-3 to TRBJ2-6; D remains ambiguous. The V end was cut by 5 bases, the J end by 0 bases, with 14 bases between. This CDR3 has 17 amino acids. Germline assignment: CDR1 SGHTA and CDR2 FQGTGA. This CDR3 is CASSRNTVHSGANVLTF. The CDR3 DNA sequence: TGTGCCAGCAGCCGAAACACAGTGCACTCTGGGGCCAACGTCCTGACTTTC.

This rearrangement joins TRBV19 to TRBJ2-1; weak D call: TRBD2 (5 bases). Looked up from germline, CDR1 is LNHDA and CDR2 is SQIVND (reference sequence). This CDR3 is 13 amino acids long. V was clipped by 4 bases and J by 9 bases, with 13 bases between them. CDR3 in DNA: TGTGCCAGTAGTAACCCCTACGGAGGTGAGCAGTTCTTC. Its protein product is CASSNPYGGEQFF. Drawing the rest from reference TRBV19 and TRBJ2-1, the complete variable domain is DGGITQSPKYLFRKEGQNVTLSCEQNLNHDAMYWYRQDPGQGLRLIYYSQIVNDFQKGDIAEGYSVSREKKESFPLTVTSAQKNPTAFYLCASSNPYGGEQFFGPGTRLTVL.

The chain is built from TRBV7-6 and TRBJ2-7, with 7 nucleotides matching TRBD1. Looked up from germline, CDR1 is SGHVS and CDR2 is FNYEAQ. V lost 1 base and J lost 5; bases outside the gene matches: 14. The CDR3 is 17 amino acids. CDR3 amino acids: CASSLVPTTKTGHEQYF. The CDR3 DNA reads TGTGCCAGCAGCTTAGTCCCCACTACTAAGACAGGGCACGAGCAGTACTTC.

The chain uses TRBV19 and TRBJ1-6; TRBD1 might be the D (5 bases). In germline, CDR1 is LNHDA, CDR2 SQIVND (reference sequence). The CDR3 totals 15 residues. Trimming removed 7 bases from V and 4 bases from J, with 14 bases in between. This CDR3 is CASTFDSVYNSPLHF. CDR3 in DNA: TGTGCCAGTACCTTCGACAGCGTTTATAATTCACCCCTCCACTTT.